This T cell receptor (beta chain) was recovered during a study of T cells in Graves' hyperthyroidism and ophthalmopathy. Findings and caveats of the study: Appearing also in blood were most of the thyroid clonotypes expanded above 0.001.

A remark on this clonotype: Its antigen remains unidentified.

Disease lasting under 3 months, a NOSPECS grade of at least 4, and a Clinical Activity Score of at least 3 were features of the ophthalmopathy patients. RNA transcripts were the template for amplifying TCR beta CDR3 regions. When the TCR CDR3 underwent first-round RT-PCR, the HTBI primer set was used. TCRdb re-called the multiplex PCR reads with MiXCR, one entry per CDR3 protein. The sample holds around 570,000 distinct CDR3 sequences, 15% to 20% seen once. Trimming cost V 7 bases and J 4 bases, with 13 bases left between them. From germline, CDR1 is MNHNS and CDR2 SASEGT. There are 13 residues in the CDR3.

The sequence was obtained from a man in his forties with Graves' ophthalmopathy. This sequence joins TRBV6-1 and TRBJ1-2; D is unclear. Sequenced input: blood. In DNA form, the CDR3 reads TGTGCCAGCACCCCGAATCGTAGCTATGGCTACACCTTC. This gives the protein CASTPNRSYGYTF.